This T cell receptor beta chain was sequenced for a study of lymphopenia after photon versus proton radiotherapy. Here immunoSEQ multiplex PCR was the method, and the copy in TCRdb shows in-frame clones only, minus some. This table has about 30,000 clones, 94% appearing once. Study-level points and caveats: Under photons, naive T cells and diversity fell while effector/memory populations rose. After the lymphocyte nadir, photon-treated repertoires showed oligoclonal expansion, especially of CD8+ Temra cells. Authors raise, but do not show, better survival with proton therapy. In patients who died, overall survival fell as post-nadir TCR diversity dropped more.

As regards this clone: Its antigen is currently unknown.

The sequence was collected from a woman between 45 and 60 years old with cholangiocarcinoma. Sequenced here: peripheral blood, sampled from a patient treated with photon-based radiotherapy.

The CDR3 bases are TGTGCCAGCTCACCGGGACGAACCGATACGCAGTATTTT. Protein product: CASSPGRTDTQYF. The chain employs TRBV18 and TRBJ2-3, with D perhaps given as TRBD1 or TRBD2 (5 bases each). Germline-derived CDR1 and CDR2 are KGHSH and LQKENI. V shed 3 bases and J shed 6 bases, with 10 bases lying between them. The CDR3 contains 13 residues.